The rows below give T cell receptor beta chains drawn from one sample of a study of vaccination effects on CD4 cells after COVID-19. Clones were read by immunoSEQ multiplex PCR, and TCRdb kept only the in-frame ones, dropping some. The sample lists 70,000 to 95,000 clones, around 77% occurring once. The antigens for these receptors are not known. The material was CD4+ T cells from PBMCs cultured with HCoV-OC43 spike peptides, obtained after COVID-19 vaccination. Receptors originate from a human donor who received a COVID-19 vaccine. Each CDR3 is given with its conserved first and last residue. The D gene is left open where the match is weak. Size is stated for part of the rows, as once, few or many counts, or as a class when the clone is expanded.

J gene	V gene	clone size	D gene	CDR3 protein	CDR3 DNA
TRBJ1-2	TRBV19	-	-	CASSPGDTRDYGYTF	TGTGCCAGTAGCCCCGGAGACACCAGAGACTATGGCTACACCTTC
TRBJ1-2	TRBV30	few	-	CAWSGRNYGYTF	TGTGCCTGGAGTGGACGGAACTATGGCTACACCTTC
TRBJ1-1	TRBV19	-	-	CASSMKIDHEAFF	TGTGCCAGTAGTATGAAGATAGACCATGAAGCTTTCTTT
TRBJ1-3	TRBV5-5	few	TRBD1	CASSLLRDRGRNTIYF	TGTGCCAGCAGCTTGCTTAGGGACAGGGGGCGAAACACCATATATTTT
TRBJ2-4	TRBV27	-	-	CASRALAKNIQYF	TGTGCCAGCAGGGCTTTGGCCAAAAACATTCAGTACTTC
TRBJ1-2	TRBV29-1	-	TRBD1	CSVAYTTGDYGYTF	TGCAGCGTAGCCTATACGACAGGGGACTATGGCTACACCTTC
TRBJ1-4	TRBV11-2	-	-	CASSLRLKTYEKLFF	TGTGCCAGCAGCTTACGACTGAAAACCTATGAAAAACTGTTTTTT
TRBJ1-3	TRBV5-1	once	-	CASSFPGEDTIYF	TGCGCCAGCAGCTTCCCGGGGGAAGACACCATATATTTT
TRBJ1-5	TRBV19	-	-	CASSIVYTGQQPQHF	TGTGCCAGTAGTATAGTTTATACCGGGCAGCAGCCCCAGCATTTT
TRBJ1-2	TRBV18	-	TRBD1	CASSPRDSHGYTF	TGTGCCAGCTCACCACGGGACAGTCATGGCTACACCTTC
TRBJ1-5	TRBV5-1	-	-	CASSLDGYSNQPQHF	TGCGCCAGCAGCTTGGACGGTTATAGCAATCAGCCCCAGCATTTT
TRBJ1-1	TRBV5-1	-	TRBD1	CASSRGQGAEAFF	TGCGCCAGCAGCCGAGGACAGGGGGCTGAAGCTTTCTTT
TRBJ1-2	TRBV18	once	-	CASSPEMDGVSVDYGYTF	TGTGCCAGCTCACCGGAGATGGATGGGGTATCGGTGGACTATGGCTACACCTTC